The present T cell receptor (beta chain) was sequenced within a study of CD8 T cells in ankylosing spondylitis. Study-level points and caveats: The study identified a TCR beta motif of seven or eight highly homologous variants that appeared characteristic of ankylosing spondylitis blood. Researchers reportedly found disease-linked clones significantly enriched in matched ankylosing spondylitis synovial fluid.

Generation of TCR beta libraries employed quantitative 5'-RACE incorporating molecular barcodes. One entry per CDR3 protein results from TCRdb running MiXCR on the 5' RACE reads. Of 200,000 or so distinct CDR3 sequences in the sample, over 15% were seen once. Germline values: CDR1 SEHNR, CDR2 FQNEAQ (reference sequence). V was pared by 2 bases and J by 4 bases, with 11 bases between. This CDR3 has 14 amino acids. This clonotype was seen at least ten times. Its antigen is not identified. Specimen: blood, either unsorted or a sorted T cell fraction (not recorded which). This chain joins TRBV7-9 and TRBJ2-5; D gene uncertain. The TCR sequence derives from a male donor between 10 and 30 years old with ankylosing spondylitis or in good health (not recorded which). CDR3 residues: CASSLSARIETQYF. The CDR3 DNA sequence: TGTGCCAGCAGCTTATCGGCTAGGATAGAGACCCAGTACTTC.